This entry lists 17 T cell receptor beta chains sequenced from one sample in a study of blood T cell repertoires in COVID-19. Profiled with immunoSEQ multiplex PCR; TCRdb holds only in-frame clones, not every one. The table shows about 170,000 clones, with approximately 92% occurring only once. The sequenced sample was peripheral blood. The origin of the receptors is a woman aged 45-65 years with acute or convalescent COVID-19.

The rearrangement uses TRBV7-3 and TRBJ2-1; tentatively, D is TRBD1 (6 bases). Germline CDR1 SGHTA, CDR2 FQGTGA. V was shortened by 3 bases and J by 4 bases, with 16 bases between the two germline ends. This CDR3 has 16 residues. This CDR3 is CASSLGADPEYNEQFF. The CDR3 DNA follows: TGTGCCAGCAGCTTGGGGGCGGACCCCGAATACAATGAGCAGTTCTTC.

V usage is TRBV2 and J usage is TRBJ2-5, with 7 bases matching TRBD1. Germline CDR1 SNHLY, CDR2 FYNNEI. The CDR3 totals 13 residues. After removal of 6 bases from V and 2 bases from J, the junction contained 3 bases not matched to a gene. The CDR3 here is CASSGTEQETQYF. The CDR3 DNA reads as TGTGCCAGCAGCGGGACAGAGCAAGAGACCCAGTACTTC.

The chain joins TRBV7-8 to TRBJ1-5; 9 positions match TRBD1. Germline CDR1 is SGHVS and CDR2 is FQNEAQ. V dropped 3 bases and J dropped 4; count of bases not matched to a gene: 7. The CDR3 contains 16 residues. DNA for the CDR3: TGTGCCAGCAGCTTGGGACAGGGATCGAGGAATCAGCCCCAGCATTTT. Protein sequence: CASSLGQGSRNQPQHF.

Only one count was recorded for this clone. This sequence joins TRBV5-1 and TRBJ1-6; possibly TRBD1 for D (6 bases). Trimming pared 4 bases from V and 4 bases from J, leaving 15 bases between. Germline V CDR1 and CDR2: SGHRS, YFSETQ. The CDR3 is 16 amino acids. For the CDR3, the DNA is TGCGCCAGCAGCGAGATGGGGGCCAGTTATAATTCACCCCTCCACTTT. Translated, it gives CASSEMGASYNSPLHF.

This rearrangement joins TRBV10-3 to TRBJ1-2; 8 nucleotides align to TRBD1. Germline V gene data show CDR1 as ENHRY and CDR2 as SYGVKD. This CDR3 contains 15 residues. V lost 8 bases and J lost 1; bases outside the gene matches: 9. Written as DNA, the CDR3 is TGTGCCATCTATGCCAGGGGGCGCGGTAACTATGGCTACACCTTC. Its protein product is CAIYARGRGNYGYTF.

The rearrangement links TRBV7-8 to TRBJ2-1; D possibly corresponds to TRBD2 (5 bases). The CDR3 loop spans 17 amino acids. Germline V gives CDR1 SGHVS, CDR2 FQNEAQ. V lost 1 base and J 8 bases, leaving 21 bases between the germline ends. The CDR3 nucleotides are TGTGCCAGCAGCTTAGTAGGGCTAGCCTTCCGTGAGGATGAGCAGTTCTTC. This encodes CASSLVGLAFREDEQFF.

The chain has TRBV2 and TRBJ2-1, with TRBD2 identical over 11 bases. The CDR3 is 15 residues long. The germline gives CDR1 SNHLY, CDR2 FYNNEI. Trimming at V came to 9 bases and at J to 3 bases, leaving 7 bases not matched to a gene. CDR3 in amino acids: CASIAGGNIYNEQFF. CDR3 DNA: TGTGCCAGTATAGCGGGAGGGAACATCTACAATGAGCAGTTCTTC.

The chain carries TRBV7-3 and TRBJ2-1; 10 bases agree with TRBD1. CDR3 size: 14 residues. V lost 4 bases to trimming and J lost 7 bases; unmatched junction nucleotides: 4. The germline V gene encodes CDR1 SGHTA and CDR2 FQGTGA. CDR3 residues: CASSSTGGRNEQFF. CDR3 bases: TGTGCCAGCAGCTCGACAGGGGGCCGGAATGAGCAGTTCTTC. Drawing the rest from reference TRBV7-3 and TRBJ2-1, the complete variable domain is GAGVSQTPSNKVTEKGKYVELRCDPISGHTALYWYRQSLGQGPEFLIYFQGTGAADDSGLPNDRFFAVRPEGSVSTLKIQRTERGDSAVYLCASSSTGGRNEQFFGPGTRLTVL.

This chain uses TRBV5-4 with TRBJ1-1, with TRBD1 matching 9 bases. CDR3 size: 14 residues. The junction had 7 bases not matched to a gene; V was cut back by 5 bases and J by 5 bases. Germline V lookup: CDR1 SGHNT, CDR2 YYREEE (reference sequence). This chain's CDR3 is CASSPGTGRTEAFF. CDR3 coding DNA: TGTGCCAGCAGTCCCGGGACAGGGCGGACTGAAGCTTTCTTT.

This sequence joins TRBV30 and TRBJ1-5, with 7 bases that match TRBD1. Germline CDR1 GTSNPN, CDR2 SVGIG (reference sequence). This CDR3 has 15 amino acids. With V trimmed by 1 base and J by 4 bases, 7 bases remained unmatched. The CDR3 DNA follows: TGTGCCTGGAGTGCCCATACGGGACAGAATCAGCCCCAGCATTTT. This translates into CAWSAHTGQNQPQHF.

V is TRBV4-2 and J is TRBJ1-2, with TRBD1 matching over 10 bases. V trimming: 0 bases; J trimming: 6 bases; junction bases outside the gene matches: 4. The germline CDR1 and CDR2 sequences are LGHNA and YNFKEQ. This CDR3 has 15 amino acids. CDR3: CASSQDLGQGNGYTF. Here the CDR3 DNA reads TGTGCCAGCAGCCAAGATCTGGGACAGGGGAATGGCTACACCTTC.

The rearrangement uses TRBV9 and TRBJ2-2; unclear D gene. The V end was cut by 2 bases, the J end by 1 base, with 6 bases between. This CDR3 has 14 residues. Germline CDR1 reads SGDLS; CDR2 reads YYNGEE. The CDR3 sequence: CASSVAGNTGELFF. Written as DNA, the CDR3 is TGTGCCAGCAGCGTTGCAGGGAACACCGGGGAGCTGTTTTTT.

The genes are TRBV6-2 or TRBV6-3 and TRBJ2-1; TRBD2 matches at 11 bases. CDR1 is MNHEY and CDR2 is SVGEGT in the germline V gene. The CDR3 has 20 residues. J lost 4 bases, V lost 6 bases, and 20 bases had no gene match. CDR3 sequence (DNA): TGTGCCAGCAGCCCCCTCGGGGCCCGACCGGGACTAGCGGCATACAATGAGCAGTTCTTC. This encodes CASSPLGARPGLAAYNEQFF.

The genes are TRBV19 and TRBJ2-1, with D unclear. V was clipped by 5 bases and J by 8 bases, with 16 bases between them. Germline values: CDR1 LNHDA, CDR2 SQIVND (reference sequence). This CDR3 has 14 residues. The DNA for the CDR3 is TGTGCCAGTAGTGCCTCCAACTCAGGTTATGAGCAGTTCTTC. This codes for CASSASNSGYEQFF.

This chain links TRBV5-1 with TRBJ2-7; D is possibly TRBD2 (5 bases). V was shortened by 0 bases and J by 1 base, with 20 bases between the two germline ends. CDR1 and CDR2 (germline): SGHRS, YFSETQ. The CDR3 consists of 18 residues. The CDR3 coding sequence is TGCGCCAGCAGCTTGGGCCCTAGCCTACAATCGGGGTCCTACGAGCAGTACTTC. Translating it yields CASSLGPSLQSGSYEQYF.

This chain connects TRBV28 to TRBJ2-7; 11 nucleotides line up with TRBD1. Trimming cost V 6 bases and J 3 bases; bases outside gene matches: 10. The CDR3 is 16 amino acids. Germline V CDR1 and CDR2: MDHEN, SYDVKM. CDR3 amino acids: CASRSGGQGADYEQYF. The CDR3, as DNA: TGTGCCAGCAGGTCAGGAGGACAGGGGGCGGACTACGAGCAGTACTTC.

J is TRBJ1-6 and V is TRBV6-6, with 8 bases identical to TRBD1. Germline V gene lookup returns CDR1 MNHNY and CDR2 SVGAGI (reference sequence). V lost 7 bases and J lost 1; bases outside the gene matches: 6. The length of the CDR3 is 16 residues. CDR3 DNA sequence: TGTGCCAGCAACCTGGACAGGGCGTCCTATAATTCACCCCTCCACTTT. This translates into CASNLDRASYNSPLHF.